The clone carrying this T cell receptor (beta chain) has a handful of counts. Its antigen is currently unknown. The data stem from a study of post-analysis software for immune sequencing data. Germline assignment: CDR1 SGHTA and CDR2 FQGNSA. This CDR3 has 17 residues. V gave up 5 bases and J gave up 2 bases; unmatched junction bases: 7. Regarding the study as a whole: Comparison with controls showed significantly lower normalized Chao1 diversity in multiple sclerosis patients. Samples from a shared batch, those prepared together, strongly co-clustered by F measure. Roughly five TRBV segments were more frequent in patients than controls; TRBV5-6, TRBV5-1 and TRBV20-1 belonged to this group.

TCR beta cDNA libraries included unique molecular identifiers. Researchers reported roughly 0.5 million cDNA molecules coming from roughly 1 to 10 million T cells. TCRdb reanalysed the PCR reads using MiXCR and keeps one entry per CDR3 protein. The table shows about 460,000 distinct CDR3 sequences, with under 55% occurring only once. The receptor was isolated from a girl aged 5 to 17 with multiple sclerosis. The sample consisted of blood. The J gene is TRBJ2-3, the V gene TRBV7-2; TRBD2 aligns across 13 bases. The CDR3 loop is CASSPRGTSGITDTQYF. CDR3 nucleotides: TGTGCCAGCAGCCCCCGAGGGACTAGCGGGATCACAGATACGCAGTATTTT.